A selection of T cell receptor beta chains follows, all from one sample in a study of Tregs in tolerant kidney transplant recipients. TCRdb keeps only in-frame clones here, not all; method: immunoSEQ multiplex PCR. The sample includes 200,000 to 300,000 clones, about four fifths of them seen just once. The sequencing sample was made of CD4+ T cells from blood. Receptors originate from a human donor in good health. CDR3s include the opening cysteine and the closing phenylalanine or tryptophan. Each record gives: D gene, J gene, V gene, clone size, CDR3 DNA, CDR3 protein. D genes are given only for firm matches. Part of the rows lack a size; the others show once, few, many or a class for expanded clones.

TRBD1 | TRBJ1-1 | TRBV15 | NA | TGTGCCACCAGCAGAGGGACAGGGGAGGCCAAAGCTGAAGCTTTCTTT | CATSRGTGEAKAEAFF
NA | TRBJ1-2 | TRBV11-1 | NA | TGTGCCAGCAGCCATCAGCGAACTAACTATGGCTACACCTTC | CASSHQRTNYGYTF
NA | TRBJ1-5 | TRBV7-2 | NA | TGTGCCAGCAGCTTATATAATCAGCCCCAGCATTTT | CASSLYNQPQHF
TRBD2 | TRBJ2-2 | TRBV2 | once | TGTGCCAGCAGTGATCGAGCTAGCGGGAGTATTGACACCGGGGAGCTGTTTTTT | CASSDRASGSIDTGELFF
NA | TRBJ2-6 | TRBV5-1 | NA | TGCGCCAGCAGCTTGGTGATGGTGGACACCAGTTATGGGGCCAACGTCCTGACTTTC | CASSLVMVDTSYGANVLTF
NA | TRBJ1-6 | TRBV5-4 | NA | TGTGCCAGCACCACCGCTTGGGGTGACTCCTATAATTCACCCCTCCACTTT | CASTTAWGDSYNSPLHF
TRBD1 | TRBJ1-1 | TRBV14 | NA | TGTGCCAGCAGCCGGTCCGCGGGACAGGAAGCCGAAGCTTTCTTT | CASSRSAGQEAEAFF
NA | TRBJ1-1 | TRBV7-8 | NA | TGTGCCAGCAGCCTACAGGGGAACACTGAAGCTTTCTTT | CASSLQGNTEAFF
TRBD2 | TRBJ2-2 | TRBV6-4 | NA | TGTGCCAGCAGTGTGGGGGACTATTGGAACACCGGGGAGCTGTTTTTT | CASSVGDYWNTGELFF
TRBD2 | TRBJ2-1 | TRBV19 | NA | TGTGCCAGTAGTTATCCCGGGGGGAGCAATGAGCAGTTCTTC | CASSYPGGSNEQFF
TRBD1 | TRBJ1-4 | TRBV6-5 | NA | TGTGCCAGCAGTTACTCGGGCAGGGGGCATGAAAAACTGTTTTTT | CASSYSGRGHEKLFF
TRBD2 | TRBJ2-7 | TRBV4-1 | few | TGCGCCAGCAGCCTATACCAGACTAGCGGGAGTGGTGAGCAGTACTTC | CASSLYQTSGSGEQYF
NA | TRBJ1-5 | TRBV27 | few | TGTGCCAGCAGTTTATCGTACAGGGTGTTCCAGCCCCAGCATTTT | CASSLSYRVFQPQHF
TRBD2 | TRBJ2-2 | TRBV15 | NA | TGTGCCACCAGCAGATCCCGGACTAGCGGGAACACCGGGGAGCTGTTTTTT | CATSRSRTSGNTGELFF
NA | TRBJ1-5 | TRBV6-1 | NA | TGTGCCAGCATGATTAGGGGTAACAATCAGCCCCAGCATTTT | CASMIRGNNQPQHF
NA | TRBJ1-2 | TRBV5-4 | NA | TGTGCCAGCAGCTCGTTGGTTACAGGGAGTGGCTACACCTTC | CASSSLVTGSGYTF
NA | TRBJ1-2 | TRBV5-1 | few | TGCGCCAGCAGCTCCAACGGGGGCAGCTATGGCTACACCTTC | CASSSNGGSYGYTF
NA | TRBJ2-5 | TRBV9 | NA | TGTGCCAGCAGCTCCCAGGGGGCGGGGGGGCCTGAGACCCAGTACTTC | CASSSQGAGGPETQYF